Listed here are 27 T cell receptor beta chains from one sample, sequenced in a study of blood T cells in healthy people across ages (dated by TCRdb to about 2015). Libraries were built with 5' RACE. TCRdb records Illumina HiSeq 2500 as the sequencer. A second PCR of 7 to 11 cycles was run with a J-beta primer mix and a sample-barcoded 5' primer. In-frame beta chains were kept once TCRdb had trimmed the public reads at Q25 with fastp and called clones with MiXCR. Each record represents a unique CDR3 protein, reported with the most common genes and DNA among its rows. Within this sample are about 830,000 distinct CDR3 sequences, with less than 80% of them counted one time only. The ten most abundant clones make up roughly 25% of the sample. Sequences were obtained from blood. These receptors all stem from a man younger than 40 in good health.

This clonotype came up many times. CDR3 residues: CASTGDRGQNIQYF. CDR3 nucleotides: TGTGCCAGCACTGGAGACAGGGGGCAAAACATTCAGTACTTC. The chain links TRBV11-2 to TRBJ2-4, with 10 bases fitting TRBD1. Germline trimming cut 7 bases from V and 5 bases from J; bases unmatched to any gene: 5. From germline, CDR1 is SGHAT and CDR2 FQNNGV. There are 14 residues in the CDR3.

The rearrangement links TRBV28 to TRBJ1-2, with D perhaps TRBD1 (5 bases). The germline gives CDR1 MDHEN, CDR2 SYDVKM. This CDR3 has 14 residues. V shed 5 bases and J shed 0 bases, with 10 bases lying between them. DNA of the CDR3: TGTGCCAGCAGTACTCCGACAGCTAACTATGGCTACACCTTC. It specifies CASSTPTANYGYTF.

This clonotype appeared a single time. This rearrangement joins TRBV5-5 to TRBJ2-7; possibly TRBD2 for D (5 bases). In germline, CDR1 is SGHKS, CDR2 YYEKEE (reference sequence). Trimming took 4 bases from V and 7 from J, leaving 18 bases between them. This CDR3 is built from 14 residues. DNA for the CDR3: TGTGCCAGCAGCCCCCAGCTCGGGATGGGGGAGCAGTACTTC. This codes for CASSPQLGMGEQYF.

This chain joins TRBV6-1 and TRBJ2-4; 7 bases map to TRBD1. The CDR3 runs 13 residues. Germline CDR1 and CDR2: MNHNS and SASEGT. The junction had 7 bases not matched to a gene; V was cut back by 4 bases and J by 10 bases. The CDR3 loop reads CASSGSTGEIQYF. The DNA for the CDR3 is TGTGCCAGCAGTGGGAGTACAGGGGAGATTCAGTACTTC.

This rearrangement joins TRBV24-1 to TRBJ2-3, with 9 nucleotides matching TRBD1. From germline, CDR1 is KGHDR and CDR2 SFDVKD. V shed 0 bases and J 4 bases; nucleotides not matched to a gene: 7. The CDR3 spans 17 residues. DNA of the CDR3: TGTGCCACCAGTGATTTGGGAGGACAGGGGAGGGCAGATACGCAGTATTTT. This codes for CATSDLGGQGRADTQYF.

This clonotype has a count of ten or more. The V and J genes are TRBV10-3 and TRBJ2-3, with unresolved D. The V and J ends lost 0 bases and 4 bases respectively, with 8 bases between them. This CDR3 has 14 residues. The germline CDR1 and CDR2 sequences are ENHRY and SYGVKD. CDR3 sequence (DNA): TGTGCCATCAGTGAGTCGAACGGCCCAGATACGCAGTATTTT. Translating it yields CAISESNGPDTQYF.

This clonotype was observed a handful of times. The V gene is TRBV7-2, the J gene TRBJ2-1; 8 positions match TRBD2. This CDR3 has 14 amino acids. Germline V gene lookup returns CDR1 SGHTA and CDR2 FQGNSA. Trimming cost V 4 bases and J 10 bases; bases outside gene matches: 9. The CDR3 nucleotides read TGTGCCAGCAGCTCCCCGGGAGGGGGGTGGGAGCAGTTCTTC. Its translation is CASSSPGGGWEQFF.

J is TRBJ2-7 and V is TRBV6-1, with 7 positions matching TRBD1. The CDR3 is 14 amino acids. The germline gives CDR1 MNHNS, CDR2 SASEGT. Trimming removed 7 bases from V and 0 bases from J; junction bases left unmatched: 6. CDR3 loop: CASNTGTVSYEQYF. CDR3 in DNA: TGTGCCAGCAATACCGGGACAGTCTCCTACGAGCAGTACTTC.

This clonotype was observed a single time. The rearrangement uses TRBV20-1 and TRBJ1-1; D gene unclear. The CDR3 spans 14 residues. CDR1 and CDR2 from the germline V gene are DFQATT and SNEGSKA (reference sequence). The V and J ends lost 2 bases and 2 bases respectively, with 12 bases between them. The CDR3 DNA reads as TGCAGTGCTAGACTGCACGGGTTAAACACTGAAGCTTTCTTT. It codes for CSARLHGLNTEAFF.

The rearrangement joins TRBV7-2 to TRBJ2-7; 7 bases align to TRBD1. This CDR3 contains 14 residues. CDR1 and CDR2 from the germline V gene are SGHTA and FQGNSA. With V trimmed by 5 bases and J by 10 bases, 14 bases remained unmatched. CDR3 bases: TGTGCCAGCAGCACACGGGGACAGACCAGCGGTCAGTACTTC. Amino acid sequence: CASSTRGQTSGQYF.

The rearrangement links TRBV2 to TRBJ1-2; no clear D. Germline V gives CDR1 SNHLY, CDR2 FYNNEI. The length of the CDR3 is 14 residues. The V and J ends lost 6 bases and 2 bases respectively, with 13 bases between them. CDR3 sequence (DNA): TGTGCCAGCAGGGACGGTGCTCTGAACTATGGCTACACCTTC. Translation: CASRDGALNYGYTF.

The chain combines TRBV27 with TRBJ1-5, with D perhaps matching TRBD1 (5 bases). The CDR3 extends over 15 amino acids. In germline, CDR1 is MNHEY, CDR2 SMNVEV (reference sequence). V was pared by 10 bases and J by 5 bases, with 21 bases between. The chain's CDR3 is CAIRGYGTPDQPQHF. The CDR3 DNA reads TGTGCCATCAGAGGCTACGGGACTCCGGATCAGCCCCAGCATTTT.

The chain is built from TRBV6-6 and TRBJ2-4, with no clear D. The J call is uncertain, as TRBJ2-7 better fits the DNA end. The CDR3 length is 14 residues. The germline CDR1 and CDR2 sequences are MNHNY and SVGAGI (reference sequence). The CDR3 DNA reads as TGTGCCAGCAGTTACTATGGGCCATCCTACGAGCAGTACTTC. Its protein product is CASSYYGPSYEQYF.

The rearrangement links TRBV11-2 to TRBJ2-7, with TRBD1 identical over 8 bases. The V gene's germline CDR1 is SGHAT and CDR2 FQNNGV. Germline trimming cut 3 bases from V and 4 bases from J; bases unmatched to any gene: 8. The CDR3 extends over 15 amino acids. The CDR3 DNA reads as TGTGCCAGCAGCTTCTGGGGACAGGAATTTTACGAGCAGTACTTC. It specifies CASSFWGQEFYEQYF.

The chain carries TRBV7-2 and TRBJ2-7; D possibly matches TRBD1 or TRBD2 (6 bases each). Looked up from germline, CDR1 is SGHTA and CDR2 is FQGNSA. V shed 0 bases and J shed 5 bases, with 14 bases lying between them. This CDR3 has 15 residues. CDR3: CASSLAGGGQHEQYF. The CDR3, as DNA: TGTGCCAGCAGCTTAGCGGGGGGCGGTCAGCACGAGCAGTACTTC.

The rearrangement joins TRBV28 to TRBJ2-6, with D uncertain. Germline V lookup: CDR1 MDHEN, CDR2 SYDVKM. Trimming took off 3 bases at V and 1 base at J, with 10 bases between the two ends. CDR3 length equals 16 residues. The CDR3 DNA reads TGTGCCAGCAGTTTGGGCAGTGCTTCTGGGGCCAACGTCCTGACTTTC. Translating it yields CASSLGSASGANVLTF. Full variable domain (outside the CDR3, taken from reference TRBV28 and TRBJ2-6): DVKVTQSSRYLVKRTGEKVFLECVQDMDHENMFWYRQDPGLGLRLIYFSYDVKMKEKGDIPEGYSVSREKKERFSLILESASTNQTSMYLCASSLGSASGANVLTFGAGSRLTVL.

The gene calls are TRBV28 and TRBJ1-2, with D unclear. Germline-derived CDR1 and CDR2 are MDHEN and SYDVKM. The V gene lost 4 bases and the J gene lost 1 base, with 10 bases spanning the gap. CDR3 length equals 14 residues. The CDR3: CASSSPTSNYGYTF. In nucleotides, the CDR3 is TGTGCCAGCAGTTCCCCAACAAGTAACTATGGCTACACCTTC.

This chain connects TRBV4-2 to TRBJ2-7; 8 nucleotides line up with TRBD2. Germline V lookup: CDR1 LGHNA, CDR2 YNFKEQ. The CDR3 has 16 amino acids. V shed 0 bases and J 3 bases; nucleotides not matched to a gene: 7. Written as DNA, the CDR3 is TGTGCCAGCAGCCAAGATATTAGCGGGGAGTACTACGAGCAGTACTTC. Its protein product is CASSQDISGEYYEQYF.

The V gene is TRBV7-2, the J gene TRBJ2-1; 10 positions agree with TRBD2. The DNA end is a closer match to TRBJ2-7, so the J assignment may be wrong. Germline-derived CDR1 and CDR2 are SGHTA and FQGNSA. This CDR3 region has 15 residues. CDR3 DNA sequence: TGTGCCAGCAAAAATCTAGCGGGGGATCCCTACGAGCAGTACTTC. Residues: CASKNLAGDPYEQYF.

The chain uses TRBV7-9 and TRBJ2-7; the D is unclear. Looked up from germline, CDR1 is SEHNR and CDR2 is FQNEAQ (reference sequence). This CDR3 contains 13 residues. Trimming stripped 4 bases from V and 4 bases from J, with 11 bases between. CDR3 in DNA: TGTGCCAGCAGCTCCCACCGCCGGTACGAGCAGTACTTC. Its protein product is CASSSHRRYEQYF.

This chain uses TRBV7-2 with TRBJ2-3, with D possibly being TRBD2 (6 bases). Trimming took off 7 bases at V and 5 bases at J, with 13 bases between the two ends. Per germline, CDR1 SGHTA and CDR2 FQGNSA. This CDR3 has 13 residues. CDR3 in amino acids: CASTGGAEDTQYF. The CDR3 coding sequence is TGTGCCAGCACCGGCGGGGCGGAAGATACGCAGTATTTT.

This clonotype has more than one count but fewer than ten. The chain recombines TRBV29-1 with TRBJ2-6; 9 bases are shared with TRBD1. This CDR3 contains 16 residues. With V trimmed by 6 bases and J by 2 bases, 8 bases remained unmatched. Germline V gene data show CDR1 as SQVTM and CDR2 as ANQGSEA. The CDR3 protein is CSVRPGTGTGANVLTF. CDR3 nucleotides: TGCAGCGTCCGTCCCGGGACAGGGACTGGGGCCAACGTCCTGACTTTC.

The chain has TRBV20-1 and TRBJ1-2, with 9 nucleotides matching TRBD1. This CDR3 is 15 amino acids long. With 3 bases clipped from V and 2 bases from J, the junction kept 7 bases outside the gene matches. Germline CDR1 DFQATT, CDR2 SNEGSKA (reference sequence). The DNA of the CDR3 is TGCAGTGCTAGGGGGGACAGGGCCGCCAACTATGGCTACACCTTC. Translation: CSARGDRAANYGYTF.

This rearrangement joins TRBV10-3 to TRBJ2-7; D may correspond to TRBD1 or TRBD2 (7 bases each). This CDR3 has 13 residues. The germline V gene has CDR1 ENHRY and CDR2 SYGVKD. Trimming removed 8 bases at V and 2 bases at J, with 13 bases between. This CDR3 is CAIGGGTAYEQYF. Here the CDR3 DNA reads TGTGCCATCGGGGGAGGGACAGCCTACGAGCAGTACTTC.

The V call is TRBV2, the J call TRBJ2-3, with 10 bases aligning to TRBD2. CDR3 length: 15 amino acids. The V gene's germline CDR1 is SNHLY and CDR2 FYNNEI. Germline trimming cut 7 bases from V and 4 bases from J; bases unmatched to any gene: 8. The CDR3 is CASNRERGGADTQYF. CDR3 coding DNA: TGTGCCAGCAATAGGGAGCGGGGGGGAGCAGATACGCAGTATTTT.

The chain links TRBV12-3 or TRBV12-4 to TRBJ2-3; 10 nucleotides match TRBD2. Trimming removed 1 base from V and 4 bases from J; junction bases left unmatched: 5. This CDR3 comprises 16 residues. The chain's CDR3 is CASSLGTSGGADTQYF. The CDR3, as DNA: TGTGCCAGCAGTTTAGGGACTAGCGGCGGGGCAGATACGCAGTATTTT.

In this sample, this clonotype turned up a few times. The chain carries TRBV7-3 and TRBJ2-1; 11 bases align to TRBD2. J lost 9 bases, V lost 2 bases, and 0 bases had no gene match. CDR1 and CDR2 from the germline V gene are SGHTA and FQGTGA. CDR3 length equals 13 residues. As DNA, the CDR3 is TGTGCCAGCAGCTTACTAGCGGGGGGTGAGCAGTTCTTC. Translating gives CASSLLAGGEQFF.